The present entry profiles one T cell receptor (beta chain) with its context. The sample belongs to a study of blood T cell repertoires in COVID-19. The CDR3 length is 15 residues. V was pared by 3 bases and J by 4 bases, with 5 bases of the junction left unmatched. The germline CDR1 and CDR2 sequences are LNHDA and SQIVND (reference sequence). Per the study methods: Using reference gene primer amplification, nucleated cell counts were estimated. Clones were sequenced by immunoSEQ multiplex PCR, and TCRdb holds only the in-frame ones, with some missing. The V and J calls and the clone size are those of that table, but D and trimming were determined from the DNA. The table lists roughly 100,000 clones, around 89% of them singletons, with 3.5% to 4% in the top ten.

The rearrangement joins TRBV19 to TRBJ1-1, with TRBD1 matching over 10 bases. Material for sequencing was peripheral blood. The receptor was derived from a woman aged 55-70 years with acute or convalescent COVID-19. CDR3 DNA sequence: TGTGCCAGTAGTATGTTAGGACAGGGGGGCACTGAAGCTTTCTTT. Translated, it gives CASSMLGQGGTEAFF.